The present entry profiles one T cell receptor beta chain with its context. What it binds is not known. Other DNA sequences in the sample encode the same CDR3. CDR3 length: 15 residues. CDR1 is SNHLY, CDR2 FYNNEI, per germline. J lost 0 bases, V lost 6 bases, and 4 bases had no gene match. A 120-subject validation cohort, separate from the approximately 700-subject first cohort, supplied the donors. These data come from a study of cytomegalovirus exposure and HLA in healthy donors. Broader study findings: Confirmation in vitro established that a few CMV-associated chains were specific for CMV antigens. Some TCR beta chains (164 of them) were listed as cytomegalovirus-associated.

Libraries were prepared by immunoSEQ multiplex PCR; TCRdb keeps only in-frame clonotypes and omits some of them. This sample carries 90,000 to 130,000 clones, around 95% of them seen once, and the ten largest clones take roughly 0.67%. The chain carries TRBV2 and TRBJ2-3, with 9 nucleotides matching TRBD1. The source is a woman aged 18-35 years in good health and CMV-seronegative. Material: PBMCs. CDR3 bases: TGTGCCAGCAGCGGACAGGGGCTAAGCACAGATACGCAGTATTTT. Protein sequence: CASSGQGLSTDTQYF.